The rows below give T cell receptor beta chains drawn from one sample of a study of blood T cell repertoires in COVID-19. Produced via immunoSEQ multiplex PCR; TCRdb's table is partial and in-frame only. The repertoire holds about 220,000 clones, more than 65% seen once, with about 3.8% in the top ten. Sample: peripheral blood. These receptors were taken from a woman of 80 years or more with acute or convalescent COVID-19. Each CDR3 is given with its conserved first and last residue.

v_call cdr3_length cdr3_aa
TRBV5-6 13 CASTAQGVDEQYF
TRBV5-8 14 CASRFGQGNSPLHF
TRBV28 12 CAAGSENSPLHF
TRBV6-6 17 CASSQLNRQGLGTEAFF
TRBV19 14 CASSGPGLVTEAFF
TRBV7-8 18 CASSSRTPAGTSTDTQYF
TRBV7-9 15 CASSPVLEYNEKLFF
TRBV10-3 14 CAIATGSGANVLTF
TRBV5-1 14 CASSFLAGTDTQYF
TRBV2 15 CASSERRGTNTEAFF
TRBV6-4 15 CASSGGGTSTDTQYF
TRBV12-3/TRBV12-4 13 CASSLRLGYGYTF
TRBV5-1 13 CASSLAPGNEQFF
TRBV4-1 16 CASSQETTGGGEKLFF
TRBV9 16 CASSVGIGGRSYEQYF
TRBV28 15 CASSLWTVFDYGYTF
TRBV5-6 16 CASSLRAGARTDTQYF
TRBV5-1 13 CASSYPDSYGYTF
TRBV7-2 15 CASSLSLSPTGELFF
TRBV20-1 11 CSEDGSGEQYF
TRBV3-1/TRBV3-2 17 CASSLTLGLSSGNTIYF
TRBV7-2 15 CASSLGLAGVSEQYF
TRBV19 13 CASSQGQNTEAFF
TRBV29-1 14 CSVAQTSGTYEQYF
TRBV11-3 14 CASSISGWGGEQFF
TRBV19 18 CASSMSEGRVFNTGELFF
TRBV4-2 16 CASSVREVFPNNEQFF
TRBV2 16 CASSSAPTQGGSPLHF
TRBV7-9 14 CASSLGGGAYGYTF
TRBV5-1 16 CASSLEAGHISTEAFF
TRBV18 14 CASSLLEGKQPQHF
TRBV19 15 CASSARGTGLSTLHF
TRBV28 13 CASSFSGGNEQFF
TRBV28 16 CASSPPGSGSFYEQYF
TRBV15 13 CATSRDLGAEQYF
TRBV5-5 14 CASSLQAGNYGYTF
TRBV27 16 CASSTTSGGNINTQYF
TRBV19 17 CASSPRGARKMNTEAFF
TRBV7-2 14 CASSPRRVAGDQYF
TRBV6-5 15 CASRPLQVEVVPLHF
TRBV18 15 CASSPSGQRNEKLFF
TRBV30 14 CAWSVGTGGNTIYF
TRBV3-1/TRBV3-2 11 CASSQRNEQFF
TRBV7-2 14 CASSSHGGRTEAFF
TRBV28 15 CASSLKGQGIHEQYF
TRBV28 15 CASSLAGGQYNEQFF
TRBV7-9 13 CASSRGGSEKLFF